This is a list of T cell receptor beta chains from one sample in a study of T-cell reconstitution after alpha-beta-depleted transplantation in children. TCRdb re-derived calls from the PCR reads in MiXCR, one entry per CDR3 protein. The top ten hold about 4% of the sample, which has about 360,000 distinct CDR3 sequences, 13% seen once. Here the sequenced sample was PBMCs, taken from the stem cell graft. The origin of the receptors is a human donor who donated a stem cell graft to a child with Fanconi anemia. Both conserved end residues are part of each CDR3. Each record gives: D gene, clone size, V gene, J gene, CDR3 protein, CDR3 DNA. D genes are given only for firm matches. A row's size may be missing; if present it is once, few, many or a size class.

d_gene: -
abundance: few
v_gene: TRBV20-1
j_gene: TRBJ1-4
CDR3aa: CSARDTAYLEKLFF
CDR3nt: TGCAGTGCTAGAGATACAGCCTACTTAGAGAAACTGTTTTTT

d_gene: TRBD1
abundance: -
v_gene: TRBV6-2/TRBV6-3
j_gene: TRBJ2-3
CDR3aa: CASRPGTASTDTQYF
CDR3nt: TGTGCCAGCAGACCCGGGACAGCGAGCACAGATACGCAGTATTTT

d_gene: TRBD1
abundance: few
v_gene: TRBV12-3/TRBV12-4
j_gene: TRBJ1-2
CDR3aa: CASSMTGNYGYTF
CDR3nt: TGTGCCAGCAGTATGACAGGGAACTATGGCTACACCTTC

d_gene: TRBD1
abundance: few
v_gene: TRBV28
j_gene: TRBJ1-2
CDR3aa: CASSPTGLGSGYTF
CDR3nt: TGTGCCAGCAGTCCGACAGGGCTGGGAAGTGGCTACACCTTC

d_gene: -
abundance: few
v_gene: TRBV20-1
j_gene: TRBJ2-3
CDR3aa: CSAPGTARVADTQYF
CDR3nt: TGCAGTGCTCCCGGGACCGCAAGAGTGGCAGATACGCAGTATTTT

d_gene: -
abundance: few
v_gene: TRBV6-2/TRBV6-3
j_gene: TRBJ2-6
CDR3aa: CASRAPNPGANVLTF
CDR3nt: TGTGCCAGCAGAGCACCAAACCCTGGGGCCAACGTCCTGACTTTC

d_gene: -
abundance: few
v_gene: TRBV7-8
j_gene: TRBJ1-1
CDR3aa: CASSLGSVMNTEAFF
CDR3nt: TGTGCCAGCAGCTTAGGGTCAGTCATGAACACTGAAGCTTTCTTT

d_gene: -
abundance: -
v_gene: TRBV29-1
j_gene: TRBJ2-5
CDR3aa: CSVEETPGRQRIGTQYF
CDR3nt: TGCAGCGTTGAAGAAACCCCGGGACGGCAGCGGATTGGGACCCAGTACTTC

d_gene: -
abundance: few
v_gene: TRBV3-1
j_gene: TRBJ1-1
CDR3aa: CASSQGDPVNTEAFF
CDR3nt: TGTGCCAGCAGCCAAGGGGATCCAGTGAACACTGAAGCTTTCTTT

d_gene: -
abundance: few
v_gene: TRBV4-3
j_gene: TRBJ2-2
CDR3aa: CASSQDSRDTGELFF
CDR3nt: TGCGCCAGCAGCCAAGATTCCAGGGACACCGGGGAGCTGTTTTTT

d_gene: -
abundance: -
v_gene: TRBV7-6
j_gene: TRBJ1-1
CDR3aa: CASSLLQTPEAFF
CDR3nt: TGTGCCAGCAGCTTACTACAGACTCCTGAAGCTTTCTTT

d_gene: -
abundance: few
v_gene: TRBV6-2/TRBV6-3
j_gene: TRBJ2-5
CDR3aa: CASSYSDRQETQYF
CDR3nt: TGTGCCAGCAGTTATTCGGACAGACAAGAGACCCAGTACTTC

d_gene: -
abundance: once
v_gene: TRBV5-1
j_gene: TRBJ2-5
CDR3aa: CASNDALGTQYF
CDR3nt: TGCGCCAGCAACGACGCTCTCGGGACCCAGTACTTC

d_gene: -
abundance: -
v_gene: TRBV10-3
j_gene: TRBJ1-1
CDR3aa: CAISRVTRDMNTEAFF
CDR3nt: TGTGCCATCAGTAGGGTAACCCGGGATATGAACACTGAAGCTTTCTTT